The present TCR beta chain was sequenced within a study of CD8+CD57+ T cells in acquired aplastic anemia. In the study overall: CD4+ and CD8+ cells, once sorted, gave DNA averaging roughly 3 ug. Healthy donor CD4+ samples were sequenced to a depth that averaged roughly 10 million reads. Whole-study results and caveats: Statistical testing detected no significant gap in CD8+ Simpson's diversity between patients and controls. Fewer than 35 CD8+ CDR3 sequences occurred in both the patients and the controls.

CDR3 length: 12 residues. Germline values: CDR1 SGHRS, CDR2 YFSETQ. As to this clonotype: Antigen unknown. Its ends do not fully match the called genes, so a read error is possible.

For CDR3 and TCR beta VDJ profiling, genomic DNA was the template used. TCRdb analysed the reads with MiXCR anew, one entry per CDR3 protein. The repertoire has hundreds of thousands of distinct CDR3 sequences, 60% to 80% of them found once; the top ten carry approximately 4%. The TCR originated in a human donor in good health, serving as a control. This chain connects TRBV5-1 to TRBJ2-2; D is unclear. The sequenced sample consisted of sorted CD4+, CD8+, or CD8+CD57+ T cells (not recorded which) from PBMCs. The CDR3 is CSSSLVTGELFF. The CDR3 DNA sequence: TGCTCCAGCAGCTTGGTAACCGGGGAGCTGTTTTTT. The full variable domain, completed using reference TRBV5-1 and TRBJ2-2, is KAGVTQTPRYLIKTRGQQVTLSCSPISGHRSVSWYQQTPGQGLQFLFEYFSETQRNKGNFPGRFSGRQFSNSRSEMNVSTLELGDSALYLCSSSLVTGELFFGEGSRLTVL.